This TCR beta chain was recovered during a study of response to subunit inactivated influenza vaccine. Study-level results: The authors put forward the suggestion that each seasonal influenza vaccination may bring in only a limited number of new T cells.

There are many counts of this clonotype. Antigen: not known. TCRdb independently ran MiXCR on the RT-PCR reads; one entry per CDR3 protein. This repertoire shows about 520,000 distinct CDR3 sequences, less than 7.5% found once; its top ten account for around 13%. The CDR3 has 14 residues. V lost 7 bases, J lost 4 bases, and 14 bases lay in between. The chain links TRBV12-3 or TRBV12-4 to TRBJ1-5, with D maybe TRBD1 (5 bases). The sample consisted of PBMCs from blood, taken around 25 months after vaccination. The TCR sequence derives from a man between 50 and 75 years old who received an inactivated influenza vaccine. The CDR3 DNA is TGTGCCAGCACCATTGGGGCAGAGAATCAGCCCCAGCATTTT. Translating gives CASTIGAENQPQHF.